This TCR beta chain was observed in a study of control samples from healthy donors and cancer patients. Method: immunoSEQ multiplex PCR; TCRdb's copy keeps in-frame clones and lacks some. The table lists around 130,000 clones, under 90% of them singletons. This TCR was recovered from a man aged 50-59 years with head and neck cancer. Input material: PBMCs.

CDR3 region: CASRLGGRSYEQYF. The CDR3, as DNA: TGTGCCAGCAGACTAGGCGGGAGGAGTTACGAGCAGTACTTC. The V and J genes are TRBV27 and TRBJ2-7, with 8 bases lining up with TRBD2. Germline CDR1 MNHEY, CDR2 SMNVEV (reference sequence). Trimming removed 6 bases from V and 4 bases from J; junction bases left unmatched: 8. The CDR3 is 14 amino acids.